The present TCR beta chain was sequenced within a study of T cell repertoires in aging, cancer and after chemotherapy. Study as a whole: Clear clonal overlap appeared across healthy donor samples taken over several months to years. The full dataset contained 8.5 million to 10 million TCR reads.

Regarding this clonotype: Antigen unknown.

The CDR3 runs to 13 residues. Trimming left V 10 bases short and J 7 bases short, with 14 bases between. The V gene's germline CDR1 is MNHEY and CDR2 SMNVEV (reference sequence). Amplification of TCR beta used genomic DNA extracted from peripheral blood. A mixed TRB-A/B primer pool amplified rearranged TRB by multiplex touch-down PCR. TCRdb re-derived calls from the multiplex PCR reads in MiXCR, one entry per CDR3 protein. The repertoire holds about 9,400 distinct CDR3 sequences, with 35% to 50% as singletons. Study findings and constraints: Untreated cancer patients had significantly lower blood TCR diversity than age-matched healthy donors.

This rearrangement joins TRBV27 to TRBJ1-6; D gene uncertain. The receptor's source is a human donor in good health. What was sequenced was blood. The CDR3 region is CATSIFANSPLHF. CDR3 sequence (DNA): TGTGCCACGTCGATTTTCGCGAATTCACCCCTCCACTTT.